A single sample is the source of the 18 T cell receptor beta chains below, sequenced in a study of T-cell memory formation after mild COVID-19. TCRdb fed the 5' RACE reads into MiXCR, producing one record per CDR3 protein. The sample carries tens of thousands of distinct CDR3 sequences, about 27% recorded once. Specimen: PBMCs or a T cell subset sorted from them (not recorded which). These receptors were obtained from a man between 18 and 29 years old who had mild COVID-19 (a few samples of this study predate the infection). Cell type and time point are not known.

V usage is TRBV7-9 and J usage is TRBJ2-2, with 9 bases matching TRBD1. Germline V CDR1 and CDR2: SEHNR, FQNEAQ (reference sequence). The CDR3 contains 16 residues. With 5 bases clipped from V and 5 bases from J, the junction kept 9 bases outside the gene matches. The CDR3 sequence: CASSPFGQGRTGELFF. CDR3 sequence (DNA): TGTGCCAGCAGCCCCTTCGGACAGGGGAGAACCGGGGAGCTGTTTTTT.

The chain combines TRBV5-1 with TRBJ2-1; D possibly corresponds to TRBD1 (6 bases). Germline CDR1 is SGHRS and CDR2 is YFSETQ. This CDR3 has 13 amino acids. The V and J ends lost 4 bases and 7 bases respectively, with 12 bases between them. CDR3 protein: CASSPPRGNEQFF. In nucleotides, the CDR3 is TGCGCCAGCAGCCCTCCTAGGGGGAATGAGCAGTTCTTC.

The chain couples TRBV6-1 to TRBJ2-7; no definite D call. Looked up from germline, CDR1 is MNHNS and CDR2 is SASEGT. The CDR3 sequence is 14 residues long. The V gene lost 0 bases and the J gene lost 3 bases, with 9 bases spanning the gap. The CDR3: CASSEATILYEQYV. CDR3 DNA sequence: TGTGCCAGCAGTGAAGCCACTATACTCTACGAGCAGTACGTC.

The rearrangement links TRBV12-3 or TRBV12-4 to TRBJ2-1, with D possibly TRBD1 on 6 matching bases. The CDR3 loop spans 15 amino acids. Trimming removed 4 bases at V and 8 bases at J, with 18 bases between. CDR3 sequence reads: CASSSTGWGTHEQFF. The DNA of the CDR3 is TGTGCCAGCAGTTCAACAGGGTGGGGAACGCATGAGCAGTTCTTC.

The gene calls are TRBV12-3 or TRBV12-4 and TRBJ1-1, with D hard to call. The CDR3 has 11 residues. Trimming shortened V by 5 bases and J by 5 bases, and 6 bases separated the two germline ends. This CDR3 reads CASSTDTEAFF. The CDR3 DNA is TGTGCCAGCAGTACAGATACTGAAGCTTTCTTT.

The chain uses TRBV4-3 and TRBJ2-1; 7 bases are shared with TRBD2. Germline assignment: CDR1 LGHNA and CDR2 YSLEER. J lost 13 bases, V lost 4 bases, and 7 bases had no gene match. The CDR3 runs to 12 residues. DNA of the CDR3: TGCGCCAGCAGCCGGGGGGGTTTGACACAGTTCTTC. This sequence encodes CASSRGGLTQFF.

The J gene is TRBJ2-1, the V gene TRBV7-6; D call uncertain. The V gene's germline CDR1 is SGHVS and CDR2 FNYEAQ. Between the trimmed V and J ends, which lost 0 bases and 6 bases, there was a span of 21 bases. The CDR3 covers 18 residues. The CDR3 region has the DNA TGTGCCAGCAGCTTAGCGCGCCCCTTCGATCTAATTGGCAATGAGCAGTTCTTC. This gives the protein CASSLARPFDLIGNEQFF.

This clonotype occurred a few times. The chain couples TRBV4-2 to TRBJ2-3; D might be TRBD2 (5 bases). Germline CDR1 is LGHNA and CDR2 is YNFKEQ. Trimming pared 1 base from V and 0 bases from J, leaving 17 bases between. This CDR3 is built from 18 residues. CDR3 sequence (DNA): TGTGCCAGCAGCCAAGCGCTAGCCGCTTACACTAGCACAGATACGCAGTATTTT. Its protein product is CASSQALAAYTSTDTQYF.

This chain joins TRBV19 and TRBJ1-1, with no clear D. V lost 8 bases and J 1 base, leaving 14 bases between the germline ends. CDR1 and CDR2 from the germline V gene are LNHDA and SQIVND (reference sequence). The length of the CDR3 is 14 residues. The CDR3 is CASQEQNQNTEAFF. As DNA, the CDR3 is TGTGCCAGTCAGGAACAGAATCAGAACACTGAAGCTTTCTTT.

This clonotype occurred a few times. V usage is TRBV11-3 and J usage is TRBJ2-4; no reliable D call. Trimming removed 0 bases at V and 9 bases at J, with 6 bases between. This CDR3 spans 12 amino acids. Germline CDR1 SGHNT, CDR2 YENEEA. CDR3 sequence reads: CASSLDRFIQYF. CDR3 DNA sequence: TGTGCCAGCAGCTTAGATCGGTTCATTCAGTACTTC.

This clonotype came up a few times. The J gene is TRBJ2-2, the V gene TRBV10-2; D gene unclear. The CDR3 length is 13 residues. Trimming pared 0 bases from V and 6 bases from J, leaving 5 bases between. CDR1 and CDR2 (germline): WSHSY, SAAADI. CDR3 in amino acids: CASSESGPGELFF. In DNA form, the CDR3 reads TGCGCCAGCAGTGAGTCGGGTCCCGGGGAGCTGTTTTTT.

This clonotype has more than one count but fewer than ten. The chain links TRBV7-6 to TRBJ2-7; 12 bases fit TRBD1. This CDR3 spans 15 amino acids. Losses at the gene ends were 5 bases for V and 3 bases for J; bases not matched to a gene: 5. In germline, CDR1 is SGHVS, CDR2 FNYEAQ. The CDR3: CASSPGTGGLYEQYF. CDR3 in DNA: TGTGCCAGCAGCCCGGGGACAGGGGGCCTCTACGAGCAGTACTTC. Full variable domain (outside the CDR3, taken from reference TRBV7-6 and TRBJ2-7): GAGVSQSPRYKVTKRGQDVALRCDPISGHVSLYWYRQALGQGPEFLTYFNYEAQQDKSGLPNDRFSAERPEGSISTLTIQRTEQRDSAMYRCASSPGTGGLYEQYFGPGTRLTVT.

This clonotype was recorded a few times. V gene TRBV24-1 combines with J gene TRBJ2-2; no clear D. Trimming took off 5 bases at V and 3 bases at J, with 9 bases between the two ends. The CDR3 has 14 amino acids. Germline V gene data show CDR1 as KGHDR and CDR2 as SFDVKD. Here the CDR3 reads CATSAGVHTGELFF. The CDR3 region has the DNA TGTGCCACCAGTGCTGGGGTACACACCGGGGAGCTGTTTTTT.

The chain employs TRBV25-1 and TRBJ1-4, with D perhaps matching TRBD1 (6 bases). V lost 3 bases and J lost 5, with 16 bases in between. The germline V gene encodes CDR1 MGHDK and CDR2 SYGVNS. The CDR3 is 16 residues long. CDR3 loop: CASSDPRDTINEKLFF. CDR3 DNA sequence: TGTGCCAGCAGTGACCCCCGGGACACAATAAATGAAAAACTGTTTTTT.

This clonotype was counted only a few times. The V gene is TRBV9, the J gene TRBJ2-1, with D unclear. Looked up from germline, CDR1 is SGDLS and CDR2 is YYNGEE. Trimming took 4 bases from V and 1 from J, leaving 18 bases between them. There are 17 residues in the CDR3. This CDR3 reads CASSLSIDSQSYNEQFF. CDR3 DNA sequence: TGTGCCAGCAGCCTCTCCATCGATAGTCAATCCTACAATGAGCAGTTCTTC.

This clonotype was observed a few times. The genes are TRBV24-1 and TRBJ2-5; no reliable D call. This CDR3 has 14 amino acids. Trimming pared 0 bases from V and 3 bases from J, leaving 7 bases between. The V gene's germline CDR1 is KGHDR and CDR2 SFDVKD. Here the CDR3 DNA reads TGTGCCACCAGTGATTTGAACGGAGAAGAGACCCAGTACTTC. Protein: CATSDLNGEETQYF.

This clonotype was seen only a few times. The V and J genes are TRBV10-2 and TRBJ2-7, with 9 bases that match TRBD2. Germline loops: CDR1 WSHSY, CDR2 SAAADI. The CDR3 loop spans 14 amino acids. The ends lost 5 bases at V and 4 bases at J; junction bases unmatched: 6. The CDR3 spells CASSPGTSMYEQYV. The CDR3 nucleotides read TGCGCCAGCAGTCCCGGGACTAGCATGTACGAGCAGTACGTC.

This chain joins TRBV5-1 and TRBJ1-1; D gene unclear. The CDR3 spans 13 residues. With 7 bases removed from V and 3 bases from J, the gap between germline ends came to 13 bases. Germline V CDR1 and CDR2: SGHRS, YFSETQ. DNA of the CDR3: TGCGCCAGCCTGGGTAGCGAGGACACTGAAGCTTTCTTT. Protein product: CASLGSEDTEAFF.